This entry is about one TCR beta chain. The target antigen is unknown. The CDR3 contains 16 residues. With V trimmed by 1 base and J by 2 bases, 2 bases remained unmatched. Germline CDR1 reads SGDLS; CDR2 reads YYNGEE. The sample originates from a study of cytomegalovirus exposure and HLA in healthy donors. Study-wide results and caveats: According to reports, the classifier identified cytomegalovirus status with high specificity and sensitivity. TCR sequences were mostly rare, though some public TCRs occurred in many donors. The study designated 164 TCR beta chains cytomegalovirus-associated.

60 Vbeta and 13 Jbeta primers were used in PCR. Generated by immunoSEQ multiplex PCR, the TCRdb table keeps only in-frame clones and is missing some. The repertoire includes roughly 230,000 clones, 70% to 90% of them detected once, and 0.2% to 0.25% sits in the top ten. Material for sequencing was PBMCs. The receptor was isolated from a girl aged 2 to 10 in good health and CMV-seronegative. V is TRBV9 and J is TRBJ2-1, with TRBD2 identical over 11 bases. The CDR3, as DNA: TGTGCCAGCAGCGTACTAGCGGGAGGAGCCTACAATGAGCAGTTCTTC. Translation gives CASSVLAGGAYNEQFF.